These 28 T cell receptor beta chains originate from one sample sequenced in a study of blood T cell repertoires in COVID-19. The data were produced by immunoSEQ multiplex PCR, yet TCRdb's version contains in-frame clones alone and is incomplete. The profile shows 150,000 or so clones, around 87% of them singletons. Input material: peripheral blood. The receptors stem from a man at least 80 years old with acute or convalescent COVID-19.

CDR3 loop: CASSRGPGGGGTEAFF. CDR3 bases: TGTGCCAGCTCACGCGGCCCAGGGGGAGGAGGTACTGAAGCTTTCTTT. The J gene is TRBJ1-1, the V gene TRBV18; 7 bases align to TRBD1. Germline V gene lookup returns CDR1 KGHSH and CDR2 LQKENI. Unmatched junction bases numbered 13, after V lost 4 bases and J lost 5 bases. There are 16 residues in the CDR3.

A few counts support this clone. J is TRBJ1-2 and V is TRBV19; D call uncertain. The germline CDR1 and CDR2 sequences are LNHDA and SQIVND (reference sequence). Trimming took 7 bases from V and 4 from J, leaving 10 bases between them. The length of the CDR3 is 12 residues. The CDR3 reads CASTHLSYGYTF. Here the CDR3 DNA reads TGTGCCAGTACTCACTTAAGCTATGGCTACACCTTC.

The chain carries TRBV10-1 and TRBJ2-5, with a tentative D call TRBD1 (5 bases). CDR3 length: 13 amino acids. From germline, CDR1 is WNHNN and CDR2 SYGVQD (reference sequence). V lost 3 bases and J lost 5, with 10 bases in between. In nucleotides, the CDR3 is TGCGCCAGCAGTGACCCAGGGAAGGAGACCCAGTACTTC. It is translated as CASSDPGKETQYF.

The chain links TRBV28 to TRBJ2-5; 9 bases line up with TRBD2. Germline CDR1 reads MDHEN; CDR2 reads SYDVKM. The length of the CDR3 is 19 residues. V dropped 5 bases and J dropped 5; count of bases not matched to a gene: 21. The CDR3 reads CASSGAGGRPARGWETQYF. The CDR3 DNA is TGTGCCAGCAGTGGGGCGGGGGGGCGCCCGGCCCGCGGTTGGGAGACCCAGTACTTC.

This chain uses TRBV28 with TRBJ1-5; maybe TRBD1 (6 bases). Trimming pared 5 bases from V and 0 bases from J, leaving 14 bases between. Germline CDR1 reads MDHEN; CDR2 reads SYDVKM. There are 16 residues in the CDR3. Written as DNA, the CDR3 is TGTGCCAGCAGTCTACGGACAGTTTATAGCAATCAGCCCCAGCATTTT. Translation: CASSLRTVYSNQPQHF.

The chain combines TRBV5-1 with TRBJ2-6; 8 bases map to TRBD1. V was pared by 0 bases and J by 5 bases, with 16 bases of the junction left unmatched. CDR1 is SGHRS, CDR2 YFSETQ, per germline. This CDR3 is 20 amino acids long. For the CDR3, the DNA is TGCGCCAGCAGCTTGGGTTTTCAGGGGGCACATTACGCCTGGGCCAACGTCCTGACTTTC. This codes for CASSLGFQGAHYAWANVLTF.

The chain carries TRBV7-9 and TRBJ2-1; 13 bases fit TRBD2. J was trimmed by 9 bases and V by 5 bases; bases with no gene match: 7. The CDR3 has 15 amino acids. The germline V gene encodes CDR1 SEHNR and CDR2 FQNEAQ (reference sequence). The CDR3 bases are TGTGCCAGCAGCCCCGGACTAGCGGGGGTGGGTGAGCAGTTCTTC. This gives the protein CASSPGLAGVGEQFF.

This clone was counted between two and nine times. The V and J genes are TRBV4-2 and TRBJ2-5; 8 nucleotides align to TRBD2. Trimming removed 0 bases from V and 1 base from J; junction bases left unmatched: 1. Germline lookup yields CDR1 LGHNA and CDR2 YNFKEQ. The CDR3 extends over 15 amino acids. CDR3 region: CASSQEAGAQETQYF. DNA of the CDR3: TGTGCCAGCAGCCAAGAAGCGGGGGCCCAAGAGACCCAGTACTTC.

This chain joins TRBV28 and TRBJ2-7, with 8 bases that match TRBD1. Germline lookup yields CDR1 MDHEN and CDR2 SYDVKM. V lost 8 bases, J lost 3 bases, and 6 bases stayed unmatched. The CDR3 loop spans 13 amino acids. CDR3 loop: CASGQGSDYEQYF. CDR3 bases: TGTGCCAGCGGACAGGGAAGCGACTACGAGCAGTACTTC.

The chain combines TRBV19 with TRBJ1-2; possibly TRBD1 for D (5 bases). Germline V gene lookup returns CDR1 LNHDA and CDR2 SQIVND (reference sequence). The CDR3 has 12 amino acids. V was pared by 4 bases and J by 7 bases, with 10 bases between. Written as DNA, the CDR3 is TGTGCCAGTAGTAGGCAGGGATTTGGCTACACCTTC. Translation: CASSRQGFGYTF.

The chain employs TRBV6-1 and TRBJ1-2; 7 bases are a match to TRBD1. V shed 3 bases, J shed 5 bases, and the junction held 3 bases outside the gene matches. The germline V gene encodes CDR1 MNHNS and CDR2 SASEGT. The CDR3 runs to 13 residues. The CDR3 sequence is CASSEAGGYGYTF. CDR3 in DNA: TGTGCCAGCAGTGAGGCAGGGGGGTATGGCTACACCTTC.

The V call is TRBV7-9, the J call TRBJ1-3; D may be TRBD1 (5 bases). Trimming cost V 5 bases and J 0 bases, with 14 bases left between them. Germline lookup yields CDR1 SEHNR and CDR2 FQNEAQ (reference sequence). The CDR3 has 16 amino acids. CDR3 sequence: CASSPAQVSSGNTIYF. The CDR3, as DNA: TGTGCCAGCAGCCCCGCACAGGTTAGCTCTGGAAACACCATATATTTT.

The chain recombines TRBV6-6 with TRBJ2-1, with 7 positions matching TRBD2. Germline CDR1 is MNHNY and CDR2 is SVGAGI (reference sequence). J lost 2 bases, V lost 5 bases, and 9 bases had no gene match. The CDR3 covers 16 residues. CDR3 sequence: CASSQLAGVTYNEQFF. CDR3 DNA sequence: TGTGCCAGCAGTCAGCTGGCGGGAGTAACCTACAATGAGCAGTTCTTC.

This clone has only a few counts. This sequence joins TRBV5-1 and TRBJ2-4, with D possibly being TRBD2 (6 bases). The ends were cut back, 4 bases at V and 3 bases at J, with 14 bases in the middle. CDR3 length: 15 amino acids. CDR1 is SGHRS and CDR2 is YFSETQ in the germline V gene. CDR3 bases: TGCGCCAGCAGCCCTACGGGGGTTGGCAAAAACATTCAGTACTTC. As protein: CASSPTGVGKNIQYF.

The chain joins TRBV7-2 to TRBJ1-1; 8 bases agree with TRBD1. Germline assignment: CDR1 SGHTA and CDR2 FQGNSA. This CDR3 has 15 residues. V trimming: 1 base; J trimming: 5 bases; junction bases outside the gene matches: 6. CDR3 residues: CASSLEGQVATEAFF. CDR3 sequence (DNA): TGTGCCAGCAGCTTAGAGGGACAGGTGGCGACTGAAGCTTTCTTT.

The sample holds one count of this clone. The CDR3 DNA reads TGTGCCAGCAGCTTGGCCTTACAGGGCACTGAAGCTTTCTTT. This gives the protein CASSLALQGTEAFF. The chain couples TRBV7-8 to TRBJ1-1; weak D call: TRBD1 (6 bases). The CDR3 covers 14 residues. Trimming left V 3 bases short and J 4 bases short, with 12 bases between. Germline CDR1 reads SGHVS; CDR2 reads FQNEAQ.

V usage is TRBV7-8 and J usage is TRBJ1-2, with D perhaps matching TRBD1 (6 bases). Trimming left V 4 bases short and J 5 bases short, with 14 bases between. The CDR3 has 14 amino acids. The germline V gene encodes CDR1 SGHVS and CDR2 FQNEAQ. The CDR3 region is CASSSRTDPYGYTF. DNA for the CDR3: TGTGCCAGCAGCTCGCGGACAGACCCTTATGGCTACACCTTC. The full variable domain, in which reference TRBV7-8 and TRBJ1-2 provide the parts outside the CDR3, is GAGVSQSPRYKVAKRGQDVALRCDPISGHVSLFWYQQALGQGPEFLTYFQNEAQLDKSGLPSDRFFAERPEGSVSTLKIQRTQQEDSAVYLCASSSRTDPYGYTFGSGTRLTVV.

The rearrangement joins TRBV3-1 (or the pseudogene TRBV3-2) to TRBJ2-1, with 7 bases fitting TRBD2. Germline loops: CDR1 LGHDT, CDR2 YNNKEL (reference sequence). The CDR3 totals 15 residues. Trimming cost V 4 bases and J 6 bases; bases outside gene matches: 9. The CDR3 nucleotides read TGTGCCAGCAGCCTCACTAGCGATGGAGGCAATGAGCAGTTCTTC. Amino acid sequence: CASSLTSDGGNEQFF.

This clone was picked up one time. V gene TRBV7-2 combines with J gene TRBJ2-2, with 7 bases aligning to TRBD2. Germline CDR1 and CDR2: SGHTA and FQGNSA. Germline trimming cut 3 bases from V and 7 bases from J; bases unmatched to any gene: 8. This CDR3 has 15 amino acids. CDR3 loop: CASSFISGADGELFF. CDR3 sequence (DNA): TGTGCCAGCAGCTTTATAAGCGGGGCGGACGGGGAGCTGTTTTTT.

The J gene is TRBJ2-5, the V gene TRBV25-1, with 10 bases aligning to TRBD2. V gave up 8 bases and J gave up 9 bases; unmatched junction bases: 18. The CDR3 has 16 residues. Germline values: CDR1 MGHDK, CDR2 SYGVNS. CDR3 sequence: CASSDTLAGMKRAQYF. CDR3 sequence (DNA): TGTGCCAGCTCGGATACACTAGCGGGGATGAAGAGGGCCCAGTACTTC.

The V call is TRBV29-1, the J call TRBJ1-2; TRBD1 might be the D (5 bases). This CDR3 has 12 residues. V was cut by 6 bases and J by 3 bases, with 11 bases left in between. Germline CDR1 is SQVTM and CDR2 is ANQGSEA. Here the CDR3 reads CSVGGYDYGYTF. CDR3 nucleotides: TGCAGCGTGGGGGGGTACGACTATGGCTACACCTTC.

This chain joins TRBV7-6 and TRBJ1-6; 7 positions agree with TRBD1. Germline-derived CDR1 and CDR2 are SGHVS and FNYEAQ. V shed 2 bases and J 10 bases; nucleotides not matched to a gene: 8. This CDR3 comprises 15 residues. The CDR3 protein is CASSLRQGGESPLHF. CDR3 DNA sequence: TGTGCCAGCAGCTTAAGACAGGGCGGCGAATCACCCCTCCACTTT.

The V and J genes are TRBV12-3 or TRBV12-4 and TRBJ1-1; 9 bases fit TRBD1. J lost 11 bases, V lost 5 bases, and 6 bases had no gene match. This CDR3 has 12 residues. The CDR3 region is CASSSTGGAAFF. The CDR3, as DNA: TGTGCCAGCAGTAGCACAGGGGGCGCGGCTTTCTTT.

This CDR3 is CASSLSLGEKLFF. The CDR3 nucleotides read TGTGCCAGCAGCTTGTCTCTCGGTGAAAAACTGTTTTTT. The chain employs TRBV5-4 and TRBJ1-4, with no clear D. The V end was cut by 1 base, the J end by 7 bases, with 8 bases between. Per the germline V gene, CDR1 is SGHNT and CDR2 is YYREEE (reference sequence). This CDR3 contains 13 residues.

V and J are TRBV5-4 and TRBJ1-1, with 11 bases identical to TRBD1. V was clipped by 9 bases and J by 4 bases; unmatched bases: 20. The CDR3 is made up of 18 amino acids. Per germline, CDR1 SGHNT and CDR2 YYREEE (reference sequence). The CDR3: CATTDRGRGIGGSTEAFF. DNA for the CDR3: TGTGCCACAACGGACAGGGGGCGAGGAATAGGAGGGAGCACTGAAGCTTTCTTT.

The V gene is TRBV28, the J gene TRBJ2-7, with TRBD2 matching over 11 bases. With V trimmed by 6 bases and J by 2 bases, 0 bases remained unmatched. The CDR3 totals 13 residues. Germline CDR1 reads MDHEN; CDR2 reads SYDVKM. The CDR3 loop reads CASRTSGAYEQYF. The CDR3 region has the DNA TGTGCCAGCAGGACTAGCGGGGCCTACGAGCAGTACTTC. The whole variable domain, remainder taken from reference TRBV28 and TRBJ2-7, is DVKVTQSSRYLVKRTGEKVFLECVQDMDHENMFWYRQDPGLGLRLIYFSYDVKMKEKGDIPEGYSVSREKKERFSLILESASTNQTSMYLCASRTSGAYEQYFGPGTRLTVT.

The chain has TRBV12-3 or TRBV12-4 and TRBJ2-5; D is unclear. V lost 5 bases, J lost 8 bases, and 15 bases lay in between. This CDR3 comprises 13 residues. Here the CDR3 DNA reads TGTGCCAGCAGTCATAGCATCCGGAGTACCCAGTACTTC. Translated, it gives CASSHSIRSTQYF.

CDR3 region: CASSSGGPNEQYF. The DNA for the CDR3 is TGTGCCAGCAGCTCGGGGGGGCCGAACGAGCAGTACTTC. V and J are TRBV7-9 and TRBJ2-7, with 8 bases fitting TRBD2. J was trimmed by 5 bases and V by 4 bases; bases with no gene match: 4. This CDR3 region has 13 residues. Germline V gene sequence: CDR1 SEHNR, CDR2 FQNEAQ (reference sequence).